This TCR beta chain was found in a study of blood T cell repertoires in COVID-19. Study details: Collection of acute and convalescent COVID-19 samples took place in the United States, Italy and Spain. The cDNA or gDNA used as material had been derived from T cells, B-cell-depleted T cells, or PBMCs.

V shed 1 base, J shed 2 bases, and the junction held 2 bases outside the gene matches. The CDR3 is 14 residues long. Per germline, CDR1 MDHEN and CDR2 SYDVKM. Authors' analysis steps: It was from reference gene primer amplification that nucleated cell counts were estimated. Using immunoSEQ multiplex PCR, the repertoire was profiled, and TCRdb retains in-frame clones only, with some absent. V, J and clone size are those of that table, while D and trimming were read from the DNA. This table holds over 65,000 clones, roughly nine tenths found once. The TCR originated in a human donor in a cohort sampled during active COVID-19. The sequenced sample consisted of peripheral blood. This chain connects TRBV28 to TRBJ2-7; 7 nucleotides align to TRBD1. The CDR3 sequence is CASSLLQGAYEQYF. In DNA form, the CDR3 reads TGTGCCAGCAGTTTATTGCAGGGGGCCTACGAGCAGTACTTC.